This TCR beta chain is drawn from a study of T cells in Graves' hyperthyroidism and ophthalmopathy (dated by TCRdb to between 2018 and 2020). Background on the whole study: Peripheral blood samples were taken at the time of initial diagnosis, prior to any treatment. The paper reports TCR Vbeta CDR3 sequencing of over 130 peripheral blood samples: 43 ophthalmopathy, roughly 74 hyperthyroidism and 17 progressor patients. Prospective prediction of ophthalmopathy was tested in an independent validation cohort consisting of 18 hyperthyroidism patients and 17 patients who later progressed to ophthalmopathy. In more than 5 Graves' hyperthyroidism patients, the study also compared T-cell repertoires from thyroid tissue with T-cell repertoires from blood. The approximately 97 discovery patients were randomly divided into training and test sets at a 7:3 ratio. After sampling, hyperthyroidism patients received methimazole starting at 30 mg daily, and ophthalmopathy patients received high-dose intravenous methylprednisolone. A discovery cohort of roughly 96 patients, approximately 45 with Graves' ophthalmopathy and approximately 55 with stable Graves' hyperthyroidism, was used to find distinguishing TCR V-J signatures.

Overall results and qualifications from the work: Ophthalmopathy was separated from stable hyperthyroidism by a 13 V-J signature model, with approximately 90% sensitivity and roughly 81% specificity obtained in cross-validation and 80%/75% obtained in testing. No statistical method was used to set the sample size in advance, and investigators knew the group allocation. In validation, the model predicted progression to ophthalmopathy with just under 71% sensitivity and 72% to 85% specificity, a median of about 6.7 months before onset. Most expanded thyroid clonotypes (frequency above 0.001) were also detected in blood, a finding suggesting that blood repertoires may reflect thyroid immune responses.

Trimming costs V 0 bases and J 1 base, and their ends lie 9 bases apart. The germline V gene supplies CDR1 SGDLS and CDR2 YYNGEE. From the cysteine up to the phenylalanine, the CDR3 has a length of 15 residues. Only the CDR3 region is kept as DNA, spanning 45 bases read in frame from base 1. Moderately to severely active disease, a Clinical Activity Score of at least 3, a NOSPECS grade of at least 4, and a duration under 3 months were present in ophthalmopathy patients. Exclusion was applied to patients with uncontrolled infections, other autoimmune diseases, pregnancy or lactation. Diagnoses were established on the basis of clinical symptoms, serum thyroxine and TRAb, thyroid ultrasound, and orbital computed tomography. PBMCs were isolated from about 9.2 ml of fresh peripheral blood by Ficoll-Paque density gradient centrifugation. Total RNA was extracted using Trizol reagent, and RNA quality was assessed on an Agilent 2100 Bioanalyzer.

This clonotype appeared many times. There is no known antigen for this receptor. Base qualities are not provided; no much larger clone lies one nucleotide away. The TCR beta CDR3 regions were amplified from RNA transcripts. For the first round of RT-PCR on the TCR CDR3, the HTBI primer set was used together with the Qiagen OneStep RT-PCR kit. Libraries were constructed in a second round of multiplex PCR, after which size selection and purification were performed. Libraries were sequenced paired-end with 100 bp reads on an Illumina HiSeq2000. Regarding the original processing steps: SOAPnuke was used to process the raw data, removing reads that contained adapters or uncalled bases, had a mean Phred below 15, or lacked an exact match to the constant primer or identifier. High-quality paired reads were merged using COPE v1.2.5, and each unique nucleotide sequence was defined as a clonotype. MiTCR v1.1 was used to align clonotypes to the IMGT TRBV, TRBD and TRBJ reference segments. The analysis was restricted to V-J combinations with a frequency above 0.0001, which together covered just over 98% of the repertoires. The TCS score was defined as the ratio of F50 (clonal expansion) to E x V (chaos), calculated using BLOSUM62-based TCRdist between CDR3 peptides within each V-J. Welch's t-statistics and random forest reduced roughly 530 V-J features to some 14, which were used in a naive Bayes classifier (R e1071). TCRdb applied fastp at Q25 and MiXCR to the public reads, then kept only in-frame beta chains. Identical CDR3 proteins give one entry, which carries the most common genes and DNA. V and J calls and clone size were set by TCRdb, not the authors. This sample lists around 600,000 distinct CDR3 sequences; 16% were detected once. The ten largest clones represent under 3.5% of the sample.

Sequencing was performed on blood. The receptor comes from a woman aged 40 to 49 with Graves' ophthalmopathy. This chain joins TRBV9 to TRBJ2-3, with the D gene uncertain. The DNA sequence is TGTGCCAGCAGCGTAGTAGGTGAGGGCACAGATACGCAGTATTTT. This gives the protein CASSVVGEGTDTQYF.